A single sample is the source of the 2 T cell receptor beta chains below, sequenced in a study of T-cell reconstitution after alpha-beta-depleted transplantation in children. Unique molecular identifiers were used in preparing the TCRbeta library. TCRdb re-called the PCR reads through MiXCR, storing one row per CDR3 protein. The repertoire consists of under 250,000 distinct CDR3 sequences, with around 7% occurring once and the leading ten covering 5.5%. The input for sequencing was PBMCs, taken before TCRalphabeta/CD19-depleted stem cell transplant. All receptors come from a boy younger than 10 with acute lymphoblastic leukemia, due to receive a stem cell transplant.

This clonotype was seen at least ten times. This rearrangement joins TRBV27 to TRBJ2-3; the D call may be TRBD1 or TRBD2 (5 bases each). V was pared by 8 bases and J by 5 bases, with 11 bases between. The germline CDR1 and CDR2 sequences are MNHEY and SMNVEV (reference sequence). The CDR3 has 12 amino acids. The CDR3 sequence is CASGGRRDTQYF. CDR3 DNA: TGTGCCAGCGGGGGACGAAGAGATACGCAGTATTTT.

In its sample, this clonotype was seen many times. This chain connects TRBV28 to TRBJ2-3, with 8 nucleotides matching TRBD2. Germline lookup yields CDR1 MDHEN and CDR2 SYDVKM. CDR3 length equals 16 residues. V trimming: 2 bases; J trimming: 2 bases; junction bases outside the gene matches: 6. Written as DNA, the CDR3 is TGTGCCAGCAGTTTAAGCAGCGGGGGTAACACAGATACGCAGTATTTT. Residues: CASSLSSGGNTDTQYF.